This TCR beta chain was retrieved from a study of T cells after yellow fever vaccination. Background on the study: When fractions had low cell numbers, they were prepared with SMART-Seq v4 Ultra Low Input. Findings and limits, study-wide: Abundant clonotypes from the bulk population could have been carried over as contaminants into FACS-sorted repertoires. The booster response re-showed most primary clones: around 95% CD4, more than 80% CD8.

5'RACE template switching generated TCR cDNA, adding a universal primer site and UMIs. TCRdb itself ran the 5' RACE reads through MiXCR, one entry per CDR3 protein. The data contain about 220,000 distinct CDR3 sequences, roughly 6.2% of them singletons. The CDR3 length is 14 residues. Trimming removed 10 bases at V and 2 bases at J, with 16 bases between. The sample holds a few counts of this clonotype. Its specificity is unknown. This specimen was CD4+ T cells sorted from PBMCs, taken on the day of the yellow fever booster vaccination. The V gene is TRBV12-3 or TRBV12-4, the J gene TRBJ2-3; a possible D gene is TRBD2 (5 bases). This receptor was obtained from a man aged 30-40 years who received the YFV17D yellow fever vaccine. The CDR3 bases are TGTGCCAAACTGAGGGTTGGTAACACAGATACGCAGTATTTT. Its translation is CAKLRVGNTDTQYF.